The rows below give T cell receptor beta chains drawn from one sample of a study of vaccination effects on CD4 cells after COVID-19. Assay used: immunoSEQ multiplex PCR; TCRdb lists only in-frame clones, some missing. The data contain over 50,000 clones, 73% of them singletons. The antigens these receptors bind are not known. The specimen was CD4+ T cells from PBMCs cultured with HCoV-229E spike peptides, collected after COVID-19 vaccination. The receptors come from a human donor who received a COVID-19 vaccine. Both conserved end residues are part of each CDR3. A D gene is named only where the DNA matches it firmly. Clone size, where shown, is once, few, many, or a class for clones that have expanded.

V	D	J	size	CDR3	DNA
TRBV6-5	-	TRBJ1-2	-	CASSSPLMGGGYTF	TGTGCCAGCAGTTCCCCCTTGATGGGGGGTGGCTACACCTTC
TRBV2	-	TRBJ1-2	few	CASSDLSFTF	TGTGCCAGCAGTGATTTGTCGTTTACCTTC
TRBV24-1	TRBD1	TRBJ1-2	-	CATSEGTGPGGYTF	TGTGCCACCAGTGAAGGGACAGGACCTGGAGGCTACACCTTC
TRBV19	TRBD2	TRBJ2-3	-	CASSMGRGLDTQYF	TGTGCCAGTAGTATGGGGAGGGGACTCGATACGCAGTATTTT
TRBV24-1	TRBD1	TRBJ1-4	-	CATSDPGQGDEKLFF	TGTGCCACCAGTGATCCGGGACAGGGGGATGAAAAACTGTTTTTT
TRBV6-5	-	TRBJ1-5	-	CASSYASAYWPQHF	TGTGCCAGCAGTTACGCAAGTGCCTACTGGCCCCAGCATTTT
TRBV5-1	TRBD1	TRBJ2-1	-	CASWTGSPYNEQFF	TGCGCCAGTTGGACAGGTAGTCCCTACAATGAGCAGTTCTTC
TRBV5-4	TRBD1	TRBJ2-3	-	CASSRQGSTDTQYF	TGTGCCAGCAGCCGACAGGGTAGCACAGATACGCAGTATTTT
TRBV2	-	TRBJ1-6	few	CASSGQYGNSPLHF	TGTGCCAGCAGTGGACAGTATGGGAATTCACCCCTCCACTTT
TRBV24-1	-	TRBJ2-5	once	CATSSTGGRETQYF	TGTGCCACCAGTTCCACAGGTGGGAGGGAGACCCAGTACTTC
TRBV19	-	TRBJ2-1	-	CASVRQGAYNEQFF	TGTGCCAGTGTGCGGCAGGGTGCCTACAATGAGCAGTTCTTC
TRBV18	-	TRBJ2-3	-	CASSPSTDTQYF	TGTGCCAGCTCACCATCGACAGATACGCAGTATTTT
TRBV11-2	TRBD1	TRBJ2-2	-	CASSPVGRGRDTGELFF	TGTGCCAGCAGCCCCGTGGGCAGGGGGCGCGACACCGGGGAGCTGTTTTTT
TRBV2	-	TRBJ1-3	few	CASSRSGNTIYF	TGTGCCAGCAGTCGATCTGGAAACACCATATATTTT
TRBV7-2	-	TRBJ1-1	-	CASSIKVNTEAFF	TGTGCCAGCAGCATAAAAGTGAACACTGAAGCTTTCTTT
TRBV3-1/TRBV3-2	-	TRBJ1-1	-	CASSQSGVTEAFF	TGTGCCAGCAGTCAGAGTGGGGTAACTGAAGCTTTCTTT
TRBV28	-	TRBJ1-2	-	CASGLHGGAYGYTF	TGTGCCAGCGGCCTTCACGGGGGGGCCTATGGCTACACCTTC
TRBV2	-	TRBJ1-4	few	CASSLQGTNEKLFF	TGTGCCAGCAGTCTACAGGGAACTAATGAAAAACTGTTTTTT
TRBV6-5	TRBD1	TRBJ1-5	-	CASSYRQGAYQPQHF	TGTGCCAGCAGTTATCGACAGGGGGCATATCAGCCCCAGCATTTT
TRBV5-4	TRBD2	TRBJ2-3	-	CASSRTSGDTQYF	TGTGCCAGCAGTCGGACTAGTGGTGATACGCAGTATTTT
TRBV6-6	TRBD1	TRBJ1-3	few	CASGGTGVSGNTIYF	TGTGCCAGCGGAGGGACAGGGGTATCTGGAAACACCATATATTTT
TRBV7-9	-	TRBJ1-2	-	CASSLGPGNPLGYTF	TGTGCCAGCAGCTTAGGGCCGGGTAACCCGCTTGGCTACACCTTC
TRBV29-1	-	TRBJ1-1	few	CSASRELVNTEAFF	TGCAGCGCCTCAAGGGAATTAGTAAACACTGAAGCTTTCTTT
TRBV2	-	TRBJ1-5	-	CASSLQVGDGQPQHF	TGTGCCAGCAGTCTACAGGTAGGGGACGGTCAGCCCCAGCATTTT
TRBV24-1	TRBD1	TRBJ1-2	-	CATSDSPGQGYYGYTF	TGTGCCACCAGTGATTCCCCGGGACAGGGGTACTATGGCTACACCTTC
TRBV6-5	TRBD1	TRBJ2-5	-	CASSSGTGGWETQYF	TGTGCCAGCAGTTCCGGGACAGGGGGCTGGGAGACCCAGTACTTC
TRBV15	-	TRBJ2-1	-	CATSRIQASSYNEQFF	TGTGCCACCAGCAGGATACAGGCGAGCTCCTACAATGAGCAGTTCTTC
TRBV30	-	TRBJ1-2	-	CAWGNYGYTF	TGTGCCTGGGGGAACTATGGCTACACCTTC
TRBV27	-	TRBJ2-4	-	CASAITGPRYIQYF	TGTGCCAGCGCTATTACCGGGCCCCGGTACATTCAGTACTTC
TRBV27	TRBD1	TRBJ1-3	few	CASRRSRGIGNTIYF	TGTGCCAGCAGAAGGAGCAGGGGGATAGGAAACACCATATATTTT
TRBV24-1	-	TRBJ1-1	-	CATSDITSTEAFF	TGTGCCACCAGTGATATCACGAGCACTGAAGCTTTCTTT
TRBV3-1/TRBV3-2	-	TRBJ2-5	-	CASSQSGQGGFKETQYF	TGTGCCAGCAGCCAATCGGGGCAGGGCGGGTTCAAGGAGACCCAGTACTTC
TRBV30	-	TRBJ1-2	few	CAWSQGKGGYTF	TGTGCCTGGAGCCAGGGGAAGGGTGGCTACACCTTC
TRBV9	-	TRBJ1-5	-	CASSVDGRNQPQHF	TGTGCCAGCAGCGTAGACGGACGGAATCAGCCCCAGCATTTT
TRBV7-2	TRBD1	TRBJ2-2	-	CASSLPGQITGELFF	TGTGCCAGCAGCCTACCGGGACAGATCACCGGGGAGCTGTTTTTT
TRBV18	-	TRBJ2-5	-	CASSQQAKETQYF	TGTGCCAGCTCACAACAGGCGAAAGAGACCCAGTACTTC
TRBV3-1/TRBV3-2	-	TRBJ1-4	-	CASQQNPTNEKLFF	TGTGCCAGCCAACAGAACCCAACTAATGAAAAACTGTTTTTT
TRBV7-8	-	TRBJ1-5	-	CASSLARDQPQHF	TGTGCCAGCAGCTTAGCTCGGGATCAGCCCCAGCATTTT
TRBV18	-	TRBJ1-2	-	CASSPSGGVDYGYTF	TGTGCCAGCTCACCAAGTGGAGGGGTTGACTATGGCTACACCTTC
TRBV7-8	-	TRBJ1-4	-	CASSLTVTPTGKLFF	TGTGCCAGCAGCTTAACGGTAACCCCGACGGGAAAACTGTTTTTT
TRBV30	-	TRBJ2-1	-	CAWSRDSKNEQFF	TGTGCCTGGAGTAGGGACTCGAAGAATGAGCAGTTCTTC
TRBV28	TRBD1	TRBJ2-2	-	CASSSGQGGTGELFF	TGTGCCAGCAGTTCGGGACAGGGGGGCACCGGGGAGCTGTTTTTT
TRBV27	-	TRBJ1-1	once	CASCGPGTEAFF	TGTGCCAGCTGCGGTCCCGGCACTGAAGCTTTCTTT
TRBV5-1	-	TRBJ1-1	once	CASSRQDGNTEAFF	TGCGCCAGCAGCCGGCAGGACGGGAACACTGAAGCTTTCTTT
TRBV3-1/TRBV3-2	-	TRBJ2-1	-	CASSPDRFSYNEQFF	TGTGCCAGCAGCCCAGACAGGTTCTCCTACAATGAGCAGTTCTTC
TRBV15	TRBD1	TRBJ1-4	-	CATSRGDRESEKLFF	TGTGCCACCAGCAGAGGGGACAGGGAAAGTGAAAAACTGTTTTTT
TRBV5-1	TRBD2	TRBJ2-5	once	CASSRGPMVAGALGETQYF	TGCGCCAGCAGCCGGGGCCCTATGGTAGCGGGGGCCCTGGGAGAGACCCAGTACTTC
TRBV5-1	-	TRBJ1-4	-	CASSPAWGNEKLFF	TGCGCCAGCAGCCCGGCTTGGGGTAATGAAAAACTGTTTTTT
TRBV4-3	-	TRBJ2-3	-	CASSQGGGPSGQYF	TGCGCCAGCAGCCAAGGGGGCGGACCCAGTGGGCAGTATTTT
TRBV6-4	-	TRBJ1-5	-	CASSDSGGQPQHF	TGTGCCAGCAGTGACTCTGGTGGCCAGCCCCAGCATTTT
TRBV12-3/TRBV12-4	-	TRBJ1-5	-	CASSYRDRPQHF	TGTGCCAGCAGTTACAGGGATCGGCCCCAGCATTTT
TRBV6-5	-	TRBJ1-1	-	CASSYEGIAEAFF	TGTGCCAGCAGTTATGAGGGTATCGCTGAAGCTTTCTTT
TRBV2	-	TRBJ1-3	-	CASSDLRLALSGNTIYF	TGTGCCAGCAGTGATCTTAGGTTAGCTCTCTCTGGAAACACCATATATTTT
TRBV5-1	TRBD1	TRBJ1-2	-	CASSSPGQGNYGYTF	TGCGCCAGCAGTTCGCCCGGACAGGGGAACTATGGCTACACCTTC
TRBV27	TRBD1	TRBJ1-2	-	CASTPGTGTYGYTF	TGTGCCAGCACTCCCGGGACAGGGACCTATGGCTACACCTTC
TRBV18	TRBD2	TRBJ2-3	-	CASSQGGGAADTQYF	TGTGCCAGCTCACAGGGCGGGGGGGCCGCAGATACGCAGTATTTT
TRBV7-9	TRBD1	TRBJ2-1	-	CASSIRQGRNNEQFF	TGTGCCAGCAGCATCCGACAGGGGCGGAACAATGAGCAGTTCTTC
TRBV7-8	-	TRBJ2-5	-	CASSLARSRGETQYF	TGTGCCAGCAGCTTAGCCCGTTCGAGGGGGGAGACCCAGTACTTC
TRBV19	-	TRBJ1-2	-	CASSIEGRYYGYTF	TGTGCCAGTAGTATAGAAGGTCGGTACTATGGCTACACCTTC